Below, 6 T cell receptor beta chains from the same sample are listed, as sequenced in a study of blood T cells in healthy people across ages. A second PCR of about 7 to 11 cycles used a sample-barcoded 5' primer and a J-beta primer mix. In TCRdb, the 5' RACE reads were re-called with MiXCR into one record per CDR3 protein. There are 1.5 million or so distinct CDR3 sequences in the sample; 35% to 45% occur only once, and around 8% lies in the top ten. The specimen was blood. All receptors come from a woman between 18 and 29 years old in good health.

CDR3 sequence reads: CASKGQVHYEQYF. CDR3 DNA sequence: TGTGCCAGCAAAGGTCAGGTACACTACGAGCAGTACTTC. V usage is TRBV28 and J usage is TRBJ2-5; D is undetermined. The J call may be in error: the DNA end matches TRBJ2-7 better. Per germline, CDR1 MDHEN and CDR2 SYDVKM. The CDR3 has 13 amino acids.

This clonotype was counted at least ten times. The rearrangement uses TRBV4-1 and TRBJ2-3; tentative D call: TRBD2 (5 bases). Per germline, CDR1 MGHRA and CDR2 YSYEKL. The CDR3 is 20 amino acids. Deletions cut 0 bases from V and 0 bases from J, with 22 bases between. The CDR3 coding sequence is TGCGCCAGCAGCCAAGATGGGTACTTCTCGGAGCGGACTAGCACAGATACGCAGTATTTT. Protein sequence: CASSQDGYFSERTSTDTQYF.

The chain uses TRBV5-1 and TRBJ2-1; 10 bases agree with TRBD2. Per the germline V gene, CDR1 is SGHRS and CDR2 is YFSETQ. CDR3 length: 14 amino acids. Trimming took 1 base from V and 8 from J; bases not matched to a gene: 3. As DNA, the CDR3 is TGCGCCAGCAGCTTGACTAGCGGGATGGATGAGCAGTTCTTC. Amino acids: CASSLTSGMDEQFF.

There are a few counts of this clonotype. The chain recombines TRBV28 with TRBJ1-5, with D unclear. CDR1 is MDHEN, CDR2 SYDVKM, per germline. The CDR3 length is 15 residues. V shed 3 bases and J shed 1 base, with 10 bases lying between them. CDR3 in DNA: TGTGCCAGCAGTTTCTCCGGCCTAAGCAATCAGCCCCAGCATTTT. It specifies CASSFSGLSNQPQHF.

CDR3 sequence (DNA): TGCAGTGCCGGACCAAAAAAAGCCAATGAGCAGTTCTTC. This encodes CSAGPKKANEQFF. This rearrangement joins TRBV20-1 to TRBJ2-1; the D is unclear. This CDR3 has 13 residues. V was cut by 6 bases and J by 6 bases, with 15 bases left in between. CDR1 is DFQATT and CDR2 is SNEGSKA in the germline V gene (reference sequence).

This clonotype was counted only a few times. The gene calls are TRBV5-1 and TRBJ2-1, with 9 bases lining up with TRBD2. CDR3 size: 15 residues. V lost 0 bases and J lost 6; bases outside the gene matches: 4. Germline CDR1 is SGHRS and CDR2 is YFSETQ. As DNA, the CDR3 is TGCGCCAGCAGCTTGGTGACTAGCGGATTCAATGAGCAGTTCTTC. It yields the protein CASSLVTSGFNEQFF.